Listed below are T cell receptor beta chains from one sample, sequenced in a study of human T cells and chemical hapten exposure. MiXCR, run by TCRdb on the RACE reads, gives a single entry per CDR3 protein. This sample has some 98,000 distinct CDR3 sequences; approximately 11% occur once, and the top ten carry approximately 3.1%. Sequenced material: whole blood, taken in connection with sensitization to the hapten diphenylcyclopropenone (DPC). The receptors come from a woman in her sixties or seventies with alopecia areata. Some clones in this sample may be carry-over from other donors' samples. CDR3s include the opening cysteine and the closing phenylalanine or tryptophan. Fields, in order: V gene, J gene, D gene, clone size, CDR3 protein, CDR3 DNA. A D gene is named only where the DNA matches it firmly. Where a row states a size, it is once, few, many or the class of an expanded clone; other rows omit it.

V gene: TRBV10-3
J gene: TRBJ2-7
D gene: TRBD2
clone size: many
CDR3 protein: CAISTSGNYEQYF
CDR3 DNA: TGTGCCATCAGTACTAGCGGTAACTACGAGCAGTACTTC

V gene: TRBV29-1
J gene: TRBJ2-1
D gene: NA
clone size: few
CDR3 protein: CSVGLLLDYNEQFF
CDR3 DNA: TGCAGCGTTGGTCTCCTTCTGGACTACAATGAGCAGTTCTTC

V gene: TRBV24-1
J gene: TRBJ2-2
D gene: TRBD1
clone size: many
CDR3 protein: CATNHRGNTGELFF
CDR3 DNA: TGTGCCACCAATCACAGGGGGAACACCGGGGAGCTGTTTTTT

V gene: TRBV5-6
J gene: TRBJ2-3
D gene: TRBD2
clone size: NA
CDR3 protein: CASSLRAGSVQYF
CDR3 DNA: TGTGCCAGCAGCTTGCGAGCGGGGTCAGTGCAGTATTTT

V gene: TRBV11-3
J gene: TRBJ2-2
D gene: NA
clone size: many
CDR3 protein: CASSPRTSVGTGELFF
CDR3 DNA: TGTGCCAGCAGCCCAAGGACATCGGTGGGCACCGGGGAGCTGTTTTTT

V gene: TRBV2
J gene: TRBJ1-5
D gene: TRBD1
clone size: many
CDR3 protein: CASSADREGGNQPQHF
CDR3 DNA: TGTGCCAGCAGTGCGGACAGGGAGGGGGGCAATCAGCCCCAGCATTTT

V gene: TRBV12-3/TRBV12-4
J gene: TRBJ1-4
D gene: NA
clone size: NA
CDR3 protein: CASSPGATNEKLFF
CDR3 DNA: TGTGCCAGCAGTCCAGGGGCAACTAATGAAAAACTGTTTTTT

V gene: TRBV11-2
J gene: TRBJ1-3
D gene: NA
clone size: NA
CDR3 protein: CASSLDYSGNTIYF
CDR3 DNA: TGTGCCAGCAGCTTAGATTACTCTGGAAACACCATATATTTT

V gene: TRBV10-2
J gene: TRBJ2-3
D gene: TRBD2
clone size: NA
CDR3 protein: CASNGLAGVSDTQYF
CDR3 DNA: TGCGCCAGCAATGGACTAGCGGGGGTATCAGATACGCAGTATTTT

V gene: TRBV20-1
J gene: TRBJ2-7
D gene: NA
clone size: many
CDR3 protein: CSAEEPGHMSYEQYF
CDR3 DNA: TGCAGTGCGGAAGAACCGGGACACATGTCCTACGAGCAGTACTTC

V gene: TRBV3-1
J gene: TRBJ1-1
D gene: NA
clone size: many
CDR3 protein: CASSLRRNTEAFF
CDR3 DNA: TGTGCCAGCAGCCTCCGGCGAAACACTGAAGCTTTCTTT

V gene: TRBV4-1
J gene: TRBJ2-1
D gene: NA
clone size: NA
CDR3 protein: CASSQEKSWAGSHNEQFF
CDR3 DNA: TGCGCCAGCAGCCAAGAAAAAAGTTGGGCAGGGAGTCACAATGAGCAGTTCTTC

V gene: TRBV6-1
J gene: TRBJ1-4
D gene: TRBD1
clone size: many
CDR3 protein: CASSRVGTENEKLFF
CDR3 DNA: TGTGCCAGCAGTAGGGTCGGGACAGAAAATGAAAAACTGTTTTTT

V gene: TRBV6-1
J gene: TRBJ2-3
D gene: NA
clone size: many
CDR3 protein: CASSVRASTRTDTQYF
CDR3 DNA: TGTGCCAGCAGTGTTCGGGCCTCCACGCGCACAGATACGCAGTATTTT

V gene: TRBV5-1
J gene: TRBJ2-7
D gene: NA
clone size: medium-sized
CDR3 protein: CASSITGNEQYF
CDR3 DNA: TGCGCCAGCAGCATCACAGGAAACGAGCAGTACTTC

V gene: TRBV29-1
J gene: TRBJ1-2
D gene: TRBD1
clone size: many
CDR3 protein: CSVAGQGYGYTF
CDR3 DNA: TGCAGCGTTGCCGGACAGGGGTATGGCTACACCTTC